The clone carrying this TCR beta chain has ten or more counts. Its antigen is unknown. The sample originates from a study of T cells after yellow fever vaccination. Across the whole study: Researchers used SMART-Seq v4 Ultra Low Input to prepare fractions that had low cell numbers.

Study conclusions and caveats: Most clones from primary vaccination resurfaced after the booster (about 95% CD4, about 91% CD8).

V lost 1 base, J lost 6 bases, and 4 bases stayed unmatched. Germline CDR1 reads SGHVS; CDR2 reads FNYEAQ. The CDR3 loop spans 15 amino acids. 5'RACE template switching produced TCR cDNA carrying a universal primer site and UMIs. TCRdb passed the 5' RACE reads through MiXCR, listing each CDR3 protein once. In the table there are more than 300,000 distinct CDR3 sequences, 3.5% to 4.5% of which are singletons. The chain joins TRBV7-6 to TRBJ2-3; 10 nucleotides match TRBD2. Material: PBMCs, obtained 15 days after the yellow fever booster vaccination. This clonotype was sampled from a man aged 18 to 29 who received the YFV17D yellow fever vaccine. In DNA, the CDR3 is TGTGCCAGCAGCTTAGAGGCAGCGGGGGGGGATACGCAGTATTTT. It yields the protein CASSLEAAGGDTQYF.